These 12 T cell receptor beta chains were sequenced from one sample in a study of post-analysis software for immune sequencing data. Overall study results and limits: Relative to controls, patients had five TRBV segments at higher frequency, with TRBV5-6, TRBV5-1 and TRBV20-1 among these.

TCR beta libraries were prepared from cDNA with unique molecular identifiers. Using its own MiXCR run on the PCR reads, TCRdb lists one record per CDR3 protein. The sample contains about 430,000 distinct CDR3 sequences, about 40% of which appear only once. Their antigens remain unidentified. Sequenced input: blood. These receptors were collected from a girl aged 2 to 10 with multiple sclerosis.

The chain links TRBV2 to TRBJ1-5, with 11 positions matching TRBD1. The CDR3 totals 15 residues. Germline V gene sequence: CDR1 SNHLY, CDR2 FYNNEI. V lost 6 bases to trimming and J lost 6 bases; unmatched junction nucleotides: 7. CDR3 amino acids: CASRGQGAGFQPQHF. DNA of the CDR3: TGTGCCAGCAGAGGACAGGGGGCGGGTTTTCAGCCCCAGCATTTT. The full variable domain, in which reference TRBV2 and TRBJ1-5 provide the parts outside the CDR3, is EPEVTQTPSHQVTQMGQEVILRCVPISNHLYFYWYRQILGQKVEFLVSFYNNEISEKSEIFDDQFSVERPDGSNFTLKIRSTKLEDSAMYFCASRGQGAGFQPQHFGDGTRLSIL.

CDR3 nucleotide sequence: TGTGCCAGCAGCGGGGGGTGGCAGTTCAATCAGCCCCAGCATTTT. As protein: CASSGGWQFNQPQHF. The chain combines TRBV7-8 with TRBJ1-5, with a weak D call TRBD1 (5 bases). Trimming shortened V by 5 bases and J by 3 bases, and 14 bases separated the two germline ends. Germline values: CDR1 SGHVS, CDR2 FQNEAQ. This CDR3 is built from 15 residues. The complete variable domain, with remaining parts taken from reference TRBV7-8 and TRBJ1-5, reads GAGVSQSPRYKVAKRGQDVALRCDPISGHVSLFWYQQALGQGPEFLTYFQNEAQLDKSGLPSDRFFAERPEGSVSTLKIQRTQQEDSAVYLCASSGGWQFNQPQHFGDGTRLSIL.

The sample holds a few counts of this clonotype. This sequence joins TRBV10-2 and TRBJ2-1; D might be TRBD1 or TRBD2, each matching 6 bases. CDR1 and CDR2 from the germline V gene are WSHSY and SAAADI. The CDR3 runs to 14 residues. Trimming took 7 bases from V and 8 from J, leaving 18 bases between them. CDR3 nucleotide sequence: TGCGCCAGCATGCCCCGGGGGCTGGCGGATGAGCAGTTCTTC. Protein: CASMPRGLADEQFF.

V gene TRBV7-2 combines with J gene TRBJ2-5, with 7 bases identical to TRBD2. This CDR3 has 13 residues. The germline V gene has CDR1 SGHTA and CDR2 FQGNSA. The V segment lost 5 bases and the J segment 2 bases; nucleotides outside the gene matches: 2. For the CDR3, the DNA is TGTGCCAGCAGCCCAGCGGGGCAAGAGACCCAGTACTTC. Its translation: CASSPAGQETQYF.

This rearrangement joins TRBV25-1 to TRBJ1-2; 7 positions match TRBD1. The ends lost 2 bases at V and 2 bases at J; junction bases unmatched: 5. The CDR3 totals 15 residues. The germline V gene encodes CDR1 MGHDK and CDR2 SYGVNS. The CDR3 coding sequence is TGTGCCAGCAGTGAAGGGAAAGGGGGCAACTATGGCTACACCTTC. This gives the protein CASSEGKGGNYGYTF.

This clonotype was detected only once. V is TRBV4-1 and J is TRBJ2-7, with 8 bases fitting TRBD1. Unmatched junction bases numbered 12, after V lost 11 bases and J lost 6 bases. CDR3 length: 13 amino acids. Germline-derived CDR1 and CDR2 are MGHRA and YSYEKL. CDR3 region: CAGGRAGGFEQYF. The CDR3 DNA is TGCGCCGGCGGTAGGGCAGGGGGCTTCGAGCAGTACTTC.

This clonotype was observed a handful of times. The V gene is TRBV25-1, the J gene TRBJ2-1; the D is unclear. Germline V gene lookup returns CDR1 MGHDK and CDR2 SYGVNS. The V end lost 6 bases, the J end lost 6 bases, and 6 bases lay between the germline ends. CDR3 size: 11 residues. The CDR3 protein is CASRAGNEQFF. The CDR3 DNA is TGTGCCAGCAGGGCCGGCAATGAGCAGTTCTTC.

This clonotype was detected only a few times. This rearrangement joins TRBV10-3 to TRBJ2-1; TRBD2 matches at 13 bases. The CDR3 is made up of 20 amino acids. Germline CDR1 and CDR2: ENHRY and SYGVKD. After removal of 10 bases from V and 0 bases from J, the junction contained 18 bases not matched to a gene. The CDR3 DNA reads TGTGCCACCCGGGGAGAGGAGGGACTAGCGGGACCTAACTCCTACAATGAGCAGTTCTTC. It encodes CATRGEEGLAGPNSYNEQFF.

CDR3 bases: TGTGCCAGCAGCCAGGGGAGTCAGACCCAGTTCTTC. Its protein product is CASSQGSQTQFF. This chain uses TRBV7-9 with TRBJ2-1, with a weak D call TRBD1 (6 bases). V shed 5 bases and J shed 13 bases, with 15 bases lying between them. There are 12 residues in the CDR3. The germline CDR1 and CDR2 sequences are SEHNR and FQNEAQ (reference sequence).

In its sample, this clonotype was seen a few times. This sequence joins TRBV5-1 and TRBJ2-7, with 9 bases that match TRBD1. CDR1 and CDR2 from the germline V gene are SGHRS and YFSETQ. J gave up 5 bases and V 3 bases, and 21 bases lay outside the gene matches. CDR3 length: 19 amino acids. Here the CDR3 DNA reads TGCGCCAGCAGCTCCCGACCGGATTCACGGACAGGGGTCATGAACGAGCAGTACTTC. Translated: CASSSRPDSRTGVMNEQYF.

This clonotype has just a few counts. V gene TRBV28 combines with J gene TRBJ2-7, with TRBD2 as a possible D gene (6 bases). The V end lost 6 bases, the J end lost 3 bases, and 12 bases lay between the germline ends. Per germline, CDR1 MDHEN and CDR2 SYDVKM. The CDR3 has 13 amino acids. The CDR3 loop is CASSGGFIYEQYF. As DNA, the CDR3 is TGTGCCAGCAGCGGGGGATTCATCTACGAGCAGTACTTC.

The V call is TRBV7-2, the J call TRBJ1-2; 12 bases line up with TRBD1. The length of the CDR3 is 18 residues. V shed 5 bases, J shed 7 bases, and the junction held 17 bases outside the gene matches. The germline gives CDR1 SGHTA, CDR2 FQGNSA. DNA of the CDR3: TGTGCCAGCAGCCCTCCTTGGCCGGGACAGGGGGCGCAGGGTGGCTACACCTTC. Amino acid sequence: CASSPPWPGQGAQGGYTF.